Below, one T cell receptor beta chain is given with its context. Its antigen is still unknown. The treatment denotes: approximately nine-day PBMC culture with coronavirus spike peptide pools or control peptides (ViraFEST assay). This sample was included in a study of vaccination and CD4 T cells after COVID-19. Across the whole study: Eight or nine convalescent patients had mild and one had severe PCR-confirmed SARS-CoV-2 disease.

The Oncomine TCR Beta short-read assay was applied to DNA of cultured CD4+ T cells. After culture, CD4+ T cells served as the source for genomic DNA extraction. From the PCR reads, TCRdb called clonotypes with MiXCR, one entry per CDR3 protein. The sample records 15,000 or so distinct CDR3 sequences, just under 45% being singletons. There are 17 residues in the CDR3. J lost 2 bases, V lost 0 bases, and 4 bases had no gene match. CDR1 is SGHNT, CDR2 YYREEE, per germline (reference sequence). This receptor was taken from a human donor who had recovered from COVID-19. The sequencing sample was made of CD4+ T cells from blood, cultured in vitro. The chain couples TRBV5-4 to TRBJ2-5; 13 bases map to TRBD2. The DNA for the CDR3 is TGTGCCAGCAGCTTGGGACTAGCGGGGGGAGCACAAGAGACCCAGTACTTC. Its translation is CASSLGLAGGAQETQYF.